The clone carrying this T cell receptor (beta chain) was picked up a small number of times. Its target is unknown. With 3 bases removed from V and 2 bases from J, the gap between germline ends came to 14 bases. The CDR3 length is 15 residues. Germline CDR1 SGDLS, CDR2 YYNGEE. This entry is derived from a study of cytomegalovirus exposure and HLA in healthy donors. General study points: Another analysis was done later, and it associated roughly 15,000 TCR beta sequences with HLA alleles at 0.05 false discovery rate. Reportedly, diagnosis of cytomegalovirus status by the classifier showed high specificity and sensitivity.

The PCR was carried out with 60 Vbeta primers and 13 Jbeta primers. The repertoire was sequenced with immunoSEQ multiplex PCR; TCRdb's copy has only in-frame clones and lacks some. The table records about 94,000 clones, approximately 80% of them present only once. Material for sequencing was PBMCs. V and J are TRBV9 and TRBJ2-5, with a possible D match to TRBD2 (7 bases). The source is a woman aged 60-75 years in good health and CMV-seronegative. The chain's CDR3 is CASSAAGRGQETQYF. The CDR3 DNA sequence: TGTGCCAGCAGCGCAGCGGGGAGGGGGCAAGAGACCCAGTACTTC.